This passage covers 4 T cell receptor beta chains from one sample sequenced in a study of beta chain features in type 1 diabetes. Notes on the study in general: Shorter TCRB CDR3s, moderately but significantly so, were found in Type 1 diabetes patients in all four CD4+ subsets.

The authors reverse transcribed all of the isolated RNA, so sequencing captured expressed TCRB transcripts. Here immunoSEQ multiplex PCR was the method, and the copy in TCRdb shows in-frame clones only, minus some. The sample has more than 95,000 clones, approximately 15% seen once; the top ten hold around 2.5%. These TCRs are of unknown antigen specificity. Material: central memory CD4+ T cells from blood. The receptors were gathered from a man aged 18 to 30 with type 1 diabetes.

This clone turned up a few times. This chain connects TRBV29-1 to TRBJ2-5; 9 bases are a match to TRBD2. The CDR3 has 17 residues. V gave up 4 bases and J gave up 2 bases; unmatched junction bases: 14. Germline V gene lookup returns CDR1 SQVTM and CDR2 ANQGSEA. CDR3 in DNA: TGCAGCGTTGGGGGGACGATAGCGGGAGTAAGTCAAGAGACCCAGTACTTC. It codes for CSVGGTIAGVSQETQYF. The full variable domain, in which reference TRBV29-1 and TRBJ2-5 provide the parts outside the CDR3, is SAVISQKPSRDICQRGTSLTIQCQVDSQVTMMFWYRQQPGQSLTLIATANQGSEATYESGFVIDKFPISRPNLTFSTLTVSNMSPEDSSIYLCSVGGTIAGVSQETQYFGPGTRLLVL.

V and J are TRBV7-2 and TRBJ1-2; D not certain. Germline CDR1 SGHTA, CDR2 FQGNSA. The CDR3 is 15 amino acids. V lost 6 bases and J lost 8, with 22 bases in between. The CDR3 reads CASSLTMAPTKGYTF. In DNA, the CDR3 is TGTGCCAGCAGTTTGACGATGGCTCCAACTAAAGGCTACACCTTC.

This clone has a handful of counts. This rearrangement joins TRBV5-4 to TRBJ2-2, with 7 bases aligning to TRBD1. Germline lookup yields CDR1 SGHNT and CDR2 YYREEE (reference sequence). V lost 5 bases and J lost 2; bases outside the gene matches: 6. The CDR3 extends over 15 amino acids. The CDR3 here is CASSMGQINTGELFF. DNA of the CDR3: TGTGCCAGCAGTATGGGACAGATTAACACCGGGGAGCTGTTTTTT.

CDR3 nucleotides: TGTGCCAGCAGTTATGGGAGCGGCTACGAGCAGTACTTC. The encoded protein is CASSYGSGYEQYF. The chain joins TRBV6-6 to TRBJ2-7; D perhaps matches TRBD2 (5 bases). The ends were cut back, 3 bases at V and 3 bases at J, with 9 bases in the middle. This CDR3 is 13 amino acids long. Germline V lookup: CDR1 MNHNY, CDR2 SVGAGI (reference sequence).